Below are 19 T cell receptor beta chains sequenced from a single sample in a study of cytomegalovirus exposure and HLA in healthy donors. The PCR employed 60 Vbeta primers together with 13 Jbeta primers. Produced via immunoSEQ multiplex PCR; TCRdb's table is partial and in-frame only. The repertoire holds tens of thousands of clones, with 55% to 75% as singletons. Material for sequencing was PBMCs. Source of these receptors: a woman aged 40 to 50 in good health and CMV-seropositive.

The chain is built from TRBV22-1 and TRBJ1-2; the table calls TRBD1, which could not be checked here. TRBV22-1 is a pseudogene locus. This CDR3 has 14 amino acids. The CDR3 is CPGSARTANYGYTF. The CDR3 DNA is TGTCCTGGGAGCGCCCGGACAGCTAACTATGGCTACACCTTC.

This clone showed up just once. This sample includes further DNA sequences coding for the same CDR3. The chain is built from TRBV6-5 and TRBJ1-6, with no clear D. The germline gives CDR1 MNHEY, CDR2 SVGAGI. The CDR3 loop spans 13 amino acids. Deletions cut 2 bases from V and 10 bases from J, with 9 bases between. CDR3 protein: CASSYERESPLHF. DNA of the CDR3: TGTGCCAGCAGTTACGAGAGAGAATCACCCCTCCACTTT.

V usage is TRBV5-4 and J usage is TRBJ2-5, with D maybe TRBD1 (5 bases). The DNA end favors TRBJ2-7, so the J call may be wrong. Per germline, CDR1 SGHNT and CDR2 YYREEE (reference sequence). CDR3 length equals 15 residues. The CDR3 region is CASSARAALTYEQYF. The CDR3 DNA reads as TGTGCCAGCAGCGCCAGGGCGGCTTTGACCTACGAGCAGTACTTC.

The rearrangement joins TRBV5-1 to TRBJ2-1; 9 bases map to TRBD2. The CDR3 has 14 amino acids. The trim removed 0 bases at V and 5 bases at J, leaving 0 bases unmatched. Per germline, CDR1 SGHRS and CDR2 YFSETQ. As DNA, the CDR3 is TGCGCCAGCAGCTTGGGACTAGCGGACAATGAGCAGTTCTTC. Translation: CASSLGLADNEQFF. Filled out from reference TRBV5-1 and TRBJ2-1, the complete variable domain reads KAGVTQTPRYLIKTRGQQVTLSCSPISGHRSVSWYQQTPGQGLQFLFEYFSETQRNKGNFPGRFSGRQFSNSRSEMNVSTLELGDSALYLCASSLGLADNEQFFGPGTRLTVL.

The chain is built from TRBV9 and TRBJ2-5; maybe TRBD1 (6 bases). From germline, CDR1 is SGDLS and CDR2 YYNGEE. The CDR3 has 15 amino acids. V was trimmed by 4 bases and J by 5 bases, leaving 18 bases between them. As DNA, the CDR3 is TGTGCCAGCAGCCCCCGGACAGCCCTCGGGGAGACCCAGTACTTC. Protein sequence: CASSPRTALGETQYF.

The chain links TRBV5-6 to TRBJ1-6; D remains unclear. The V gene's germline CDR1 is SGHDT and CDR2 YYEEEE. The CDR3 spans 14 residues. The V end was cut by 3 bases, the J end by 5 bases, with 9 bases between. The CDR3 DNA sequence: TGTGCCAGCAGCTGGGGAGGGAATAATTCACCCCTCCACTTT. As protein: CASSWGGNNSPLHF. Supplemented by reference TRBV5-6 and TRBJ1-6, the full variable domain reads DAGVTQSPTHLIKTRGQQVTLRCSPKSGHDTVSWYQQALGQGPQFIFQYYEEEERQRGNFPDRFSGHQFPNYSSELNVNALLLGDSALYLCASSWGGNNSPLHFGNGTRLTVT.

V gene TRBV6-1 combines with J gene TRBJ1-2, with TRBD1 matching 8 bases. The CDR3 has 17 residues. The germline V gene has CDR1 MNHNS and CDR2 SASEGT. V gave up 4 bases and J gave up 3 bases; unmatched junction bases: 13. The CDR3 DNA follows: TGTGCCAGCAGTGCTCCAGGGGGCCCCCGTGCGGACTATGGCTACACCTTC. This translates into CASSAPGGPRADYGYTF.

A few counts support this clone. J is TRBJ1-2 and V is TRBV5-5; 7 nucleotides line up with TRBD1. Germline-derived CDR1 and CDR2 are SGHKS and YYEKEE (reference sequence). CDR3 length: 15 residues. The V gene end was trimmed by 0 bases and the J gene end by 4 bases; junction bases not matched to a gene: 6. The CDR3 bases are TGTGCCAGCAGCTTGGAAGGACAGGTTAGCTATGGCTACACCTTC. Translated: CASSLEGQVSYGYTF.

This clone appeared once. The chain joins TRBV13 to TRBJ2-5; TRBD2 aligns across 12 bases. This CDR3 is built from 17 residues. The J segment lost 3 bases and the V segment lost 5 bases, leaving 10 bases of the junction unmatched. Germline CDR1 reads PRHDT; CDR2 reads FYEKMQ (reference sequence). The CDR3 loop reads CASSQGRLAGAKETQYF. CDR3 sequence (DNA): TGTGCCAGCAGCCAAGGAAGACTAGCGGGGGCCAAAGAGACCCAGTACTTC.

J is TRBJ1-2 and V is TRBV7-3, with TRBD1 matching 7 bases. The CDR3 has 16 amino acids. With 0 bases clipped from V and 5 bases from J, the junction kept 9 bases outside the gene matches. Germline V lookup: CDR1 SGHTA, CDR2 FQGTGA. CDR3 DNA: TGTGCCAGCAGCTTAACAGGACAGGATAGAAGGTATGGCTACACCTTC. Its translation: CASSLTGQDRRYGYTF.

The chain carries TRBV4-2 and TRBJ2-7; D call uncertain. The germline V and J ends were trimmed by 0 bases and 3 bases, with 9 bases remaining between them. The CDR3 contains 14 residues. Germline lookup yields CDR1 LGHNA and CDR2 YNFKEQ. The CDR3 bases are TGTGCCAGCAGCCAAGATTTACACTACTACGAGCAGTACTTC. Translating it yields CASSQDLHYYEQYF.

This clone is medium-sized. The rearrangement joins TRBV2 to TRBJ1-1; D not resolved. Looked up from germline, CDR1 is SNHLY and CDR2 is FYNNEI. The CDR3 contains 11 residues. Deletions cut 4 bases from V and 9 bases from J, with 9 bases between. CDR3 DNA: TGTGCCAGCAGTGTTAGACTAAAAGCTTTCTTT. Its translation is CASSVRLKAFF.

The chain has TRBV6-6 and TRBJ2-2; D unresolved. V dropped 6 bases and J dropped 2 bases, with 7 bases sitting between them. The CDR3 is made up of 13 amino acids. Germline CDR1 and CDR2: MNHNY and SVGAGI (reference sequence). The CDR3 here is CASRQFNTGELFF. The CDR3 DNA follows: TGTGCCAGCAGACAGTTTAACACCGGGGAGCTGTTTTTT.

V usage is TRBV6-1 and J usage is TRBJ1-3; D unresolved. The CDR3 sequence is 15 residues long. Germline CDR1 is MNHNS and CDR2 is SASEGT. V lost 6 bases and J 0 bases, leaving 12 bases between the germline ends. The CDR3 reads CASRREGGSGNTIYF. The CDR3 nucleotides are TGTGCCAGCAGACGGGAGGGAGGCTCTGGAAACACCATATATTTT.

This clone was seen a handful of times. The genes are TRBV5-6 and TRBJ1-2; no definite D call. The CDR3 extends over 12 amino acids. Trimming pared 0 bases from V and 4 bases from J, leaving 4 bases between. Germline lookup yields CDR1 SGHDT and CDR2 YYEEEE. In nucleotides, the CDR3 is TGTGCCAGCAGCTTGGACTTCTATGGCTACACCTTC. Amino acid sequence: CASSLDFYGYTF.

The chain recombines TRBV10-2 with TRBJ1-1, with a possible D match to TRBD1 (6 bases). CDR1 WSHSY and CDR2 SAAADI come from the germline V gene. The V and J ends lost 5 bases and 1 base respectively, with 14 bases between them. There are 15 residues in the CDR3. The CDR3 spells CASSWTVNPNTEAFF. Here the CDR3 DNA reads TGCGCCAGCAGTTGGACAGTTAATCCGAACACTGAAGCTTTCTTT.

V usage is TRBV7-6 and J usage is TRBJ2-5, with 10 nucleotides matching TRBD1. The J call may be faulty, since TRBJ2-7 better matches the DNA end. CDR1 and CDR2 (germline): SGHVS, FNYEAQ. This CDR3 contains 15 residues. CDR3 residues: CASSFMEGQGYEQYF. Here the CDR3 DNA reads TGTGCCAGCAGCTTTATGGAGGGACAGGGGTACGAGCAGTACTTC.

The V and J genes are TRBV7-8 and TRBJ2-3, with 11 bases that match TRBD2. J gave up 6 bases and V 0 bases, and 2 bases lay outside the gene matches. This CDR3 has 15 amino acids. Germline CDR1 and CDR2: SGHVS and FQNEAQ. The CDR3 protein is CASSLAGTSGDTQYF. The CDR3 nucleotides are TGTGCCAGCAGCTTAGCCGGGACTAGCGGTGATACGCAGTATTTT.

The chain carries TRBV5-4 and TRBJ2-5, with 9 bases that match TRBD2. Germline-derived CDR1 and CDR2 are SGHNT and YYREEE (reference sequence). Trimming cost V 0 bases and J 5 bases; bases outside gene matches: 5. This CDR3 has 15 amino acids. The CDR3 sequence is CASSLGGGGSETQYF. The CDR3 region has the DNA TGTGCCAGCAGCTTGGGCGGGGGGGGCTCGGAGACCCAGTACTTC.